This entry concerns a single T cell receptor beta chain. Its specificity is not known. The data were obtained in a study of OX40 agonist ivuxolimab in advanced cancers. Germline lookup yields CDR1 MDHEN and CDR2 SYDVKM. The germline V and J ends were trimmed by 6 bases and 5 bases, with 16 bases remaining between them. CDR3 length equals 14 residues. The method was immunoSEQ multiplex PCR; TCRdb's version includes in-frame clones alone and lacks a portion of them. The repertoire holds 55,000 to 65,000 clones, with 84% as singletons. Study-wide points: More expanded clones were seen, on average, in CD8+ T cells than in CD4+. Not determined was the antigen specificity of the expanded peripheral T cells. There was clonal expansion of CD4+ and CD8+ blood T cells by week 6 at 0.1 to 3.0 mg/kg.

This TCR came from an adult with an advanced solid tumor such as melanoma, head and neck, liver or kidney cancer. The material sequenced was CD4+ or CD8+ T cells sorted from blood, taken in a trial of the OX40 agonist ivuxolimab. This rearrangement joins TRBV28 to TRBJ2-5; no clear D gene. The CDR3 bases are TGTGCCAGCAGCCTTCGCTATGGACGGGAGACCCAGTACTTC. Translating it yields CASSLRYGRETQYF.